The clone carrying this TCR beta chain has only a few counts. These data belong to a study of PD-1 blockade in mismatch repair-deficient tumors. Libraries were prepared by immunoSEQ multiplex PCR; TCRdb keeps only in-frame clonotypes and omits some of them. The sample lists 77,000 or so clones, roughly 80% seen once, with around 5.5% in the top ten. Trimming removed 5 bases from V and 8 bases from J, with 9 bases in between. The CDR3 covers 11 residues. Germline CDR1 SNHLY, CDR2 FYNNEI. Sequenced material: peripheral blood, taken 44 weeks after starting pembrolizumab. The chain links TRBV2 to TRBJ1-2, with unresolved D. This clonotype originated in an adult with mismatch repair-deficient cancer. The CDR3 is CASSQDRGYTF. DNA of the CDR3: TGTGCCAGCAGTCAAGATCGGGGCTACACCTTC.